The present entry profiles one T cell receptor beta chain with its context. Its antigen is undetermined. CDR1 and CDR2 from the germline V gene are SQVTM and ANQGSEA. The length of the CDR3 is 13 residues. V lost 3 bases, J lost 5 bases, and 12 bases lay in between. The 5'RACE method, run with constant-segment primers, produced TCR alpha and TCR beta cDNA libraries (carrying sample barcodes and UMIs). TCRdb re-called the 5' RACE reads through MiXCR, storing one row per CDR3 protein. Of more than 150,000 distinct CDR3 sequences listed, about a fifth are singletons. The sample is drawn from a study of T-cell memory formation after mild COVID-19. Study outcomes and limitations: In second-wave clones peaking day 37, SARS-CoV-2 specificity remained unconfirmed. Pre-infection memory harbored some responding clones, suggesting cross-reactive memory joined.

This chain joins TRBV29-1 and TRBJ2-3; D remains unclear. The clonotype comes from an adult woman who had mild COVID-19 (a few samples of this study predate the infection). Cell type and time point are not known. Sequencing was performed on PBMCs or a T cell subset sorted from them (not recorded which). The CDR3 DNA follows: TGCAGCGTTGAGCGGCCAGGCGGAGATACGCAGTATTTT. It specifies CSVERPGGDTQYF.